This is a list of T cell receptor beta chains from one sample in a study of T cells in Graves' hyperthyroidism and ophthalmopathy. MiXCR was run by TCRdb on the multiplex PCR reads, yielding one entry per CDR3 protein. The sample records a few hundred thousand distinct CDR3 sequences, around 46% being singletons. What was sequenced was peripheral blood or thyroid tissue (not recorded which). These receptors were obtained from a woman younger than 30 with Graves' hyperthyroidism. Both conserved end residues are part of each CDR3. The order of the fields is J gene, V gene, D gene, clone size, CDR3 DNA, CDR3 protein. The D gene is left open where the match is weak. A row's size may be missing; if present it is once, few, many or a size class.

TRBJ1-2,TRBV2,TRBD1,NA,TGTGCCAGCAAATGGCGGACAGGGGGACCTTATGGCTACACCTTC,CASKWRTGGPYGYTF
TRBJ2-7,TRBV5-5,TRBD1,NA,TGTGCCAGCAGGCGGGCCGGGACAGTGACTTACGAGCAGTACTTC,CASRRAGTVTYEQYF
TRBJ2-7,TRBV14,TRBD1,NA,TGTGCCAGCAGCCAAGGCGGGACAGGGGCCTACTACGAGCAGTACTTC,CASSQGGTGAYYEQYF
TRBJ1-3,TRBV24-1,TRBD1,many,TGTGCCACCAGTGGGACGACAGGGGAAGACACCATATATTTT,CATSGTTGEDTIYF
TRBJ1-2,TRBV2,TRBD1,once,TGTGCCAGCAAACCCCGGACAGGGATATACTATGGCTACACCTTC,CASKPRTGIYYGYTF
TRBJ2-7,TRBV5-1,NA,NA,TGCGCCAGCAGCACGGACGGCCGCTCCTACGAGCAGTACTTC,CASSTDGRSYEQYF
TRBJ1-1,TRBV7-9,NA,NA,TGTGCCACCCGGGGGGATTCTGAAGCTTTCTTT,CATRGDSEAFF
TRBJ1-2,TRBV15,NA,NA,TGTGCCACCAGCAGAGAAGTAGGGCCTGGTGGCTACACCTTC,CATSREVGPGGYTF
TRBJ1-2,TRBV6-5,NA,NA,TGTGCCAGCAGTGACAGCAGGGCTGGTGGCTACACCTTC,CASSDSRAGGYTF
TRBJ1-2,TRBV2,NA,NA,TGTGCCAGTAGTATAGCCCAACGAGGTACCTATGGCTACACCTTC,CASSIAQRGTYGYTF
TRBJ2-6,TRBV10-3,NA,many,TGTGCCATCAGTGAGTCCGGAGAGAGCTCTGGGGCCAACGTCCTGACTTTC,CAISESGESSGANVLTF
TRBJ1-4,TRBV14,NA,few,TGTGCCAGCAGCGTCCGGGGCCCGGAAGAAAAACTGTTTTTT,CASSVRGPEEKLFF
TRBJ2-7,TRBV29-1,TRBD1,NA,TGCAGCGCAGCCGGGACAGGGAGCGACGAGCAGTACTTC,CSAAGTGSDEQYF
TRBJ2-5,TRBV5-4,TRBD1,few,TGTGCCAGCAGCTTGGTGGGACAGGGGGCAAAAGAGACCCAGTACTTC,CASSLVGQGAKETQYF
TRBJ2-7,TRBV7-6,TRBD2,NA,TGTGCCAGCAGCACGGGACTAGCGGGCTACAATGAGCAGTACTTC,CASSTGLAGYNEQYF
TRBJ2-7,TRBV7-2,NA,few,TGTGCCAGCAGCCAAGGGCCGGGATTACCCGAGCAGTACTTC,CASSQGPGLPEQYF
TRBJ1-3,TRBV5-1,NA,few,TGCGCCAGCAGCTTGAATCGAAACACCATATATTTT,CASSLNRNTIYF
TRBJ1-2,TRBV25-1,NA,once,TGCGCCAGCAGCCAAGGTTCGAACACCAACTATGGCTACACCTTC,CASSQGSNTNYGYTF
TRBJ2-5,TRBV12-5,NA,few,TGTGCTAGTGGTTTTGAAGAGACCCAGTACTTC,CASGFEETQYF
TRBJ1-2,TRBV5-1,TRBD1,many,TGCGCCAGCAGCCCGGGACAGGGCGATGGCTACACCTTC,CASSPGQGDGYTF
TRBJ2-3,TRBV29-1,TRBD2,NA,TGCAGCGTTGAAGATCTAGCGGGGATTGGTGATACGCAGTATTTT,CSVEDLAGIGDTQYF
TRBJ1-1,TRBV24-1,NA,many,TGTGCCACCAGGACCCGCGGCGGTAACACTGAAGCTTTCTTT,CATRTRGGNTEAFF
TRBJ1-5,TRBV5-5,NA,few,TGCGCCAGCAGCCAGGTTTGGGGCAGTAGCAATCAGCCCCAGCATTTT,CASSQVWGSSNQPQHF
TRBJ1-5,TRBV7-2,NA,NA,TGTGCCAGCAGCTCAGAGGAGGGGGATCAGCCCCAGCATTTT,CASSSEEGDQPQHF
TRBJ1-5,TRBV6-1,NA,few,TGTGCCAGCAGTCGAACAGATCTCCATCAGCCCCAGCATTTT,CASSRTDLHQPQHF
TRBJ2-2,TRBV20-1,NA,NA,TGCAGTGCTAGACGGGACTTCTACACCGGGGAGCTGTTTTTT,CSARRDFYTGELFF
TRBJ1-1,TRBV27,NA,few,TGTGCCAGCAGTTTCACCGAGGACGGTAAACAAGCTTTCTTT,CASSFTEDGKQAFF
TRBJ1-2,TRBV29-1,TRBD1,NA,TGCAGCGTCGCCGGACAGGAAAACTATGGCTACACCTTC,CSVAGQENYGYTF
TRBJ2-7,TRBV29-1,NA,many,TGCAGCGTTGAAGGGGGAATGGGCGAGCAGTACTTC,CSVEGGMGEQYF
TRBJ2-7,TRBV19,NA,NA,TGTGCCAGTAGGCCGGGACATCACTCCTACGAGCAGTACTTC,CASRPGHHSYEQYF
TRBJ1-5,TRBV12-3/TRBV12-4,NA,few,TGTGCCAGCACCGACCCGCCGAGGCAGCCCCAGCATTTT,CASTDPPRQPQHF
TRBJ1-6,TRBV7-2,NA,many,TGTGCCAGCAGCTTTGAGGACGGTACGGGTTCACCCCTCCACTTT,CASSFEDGTGSPLHF